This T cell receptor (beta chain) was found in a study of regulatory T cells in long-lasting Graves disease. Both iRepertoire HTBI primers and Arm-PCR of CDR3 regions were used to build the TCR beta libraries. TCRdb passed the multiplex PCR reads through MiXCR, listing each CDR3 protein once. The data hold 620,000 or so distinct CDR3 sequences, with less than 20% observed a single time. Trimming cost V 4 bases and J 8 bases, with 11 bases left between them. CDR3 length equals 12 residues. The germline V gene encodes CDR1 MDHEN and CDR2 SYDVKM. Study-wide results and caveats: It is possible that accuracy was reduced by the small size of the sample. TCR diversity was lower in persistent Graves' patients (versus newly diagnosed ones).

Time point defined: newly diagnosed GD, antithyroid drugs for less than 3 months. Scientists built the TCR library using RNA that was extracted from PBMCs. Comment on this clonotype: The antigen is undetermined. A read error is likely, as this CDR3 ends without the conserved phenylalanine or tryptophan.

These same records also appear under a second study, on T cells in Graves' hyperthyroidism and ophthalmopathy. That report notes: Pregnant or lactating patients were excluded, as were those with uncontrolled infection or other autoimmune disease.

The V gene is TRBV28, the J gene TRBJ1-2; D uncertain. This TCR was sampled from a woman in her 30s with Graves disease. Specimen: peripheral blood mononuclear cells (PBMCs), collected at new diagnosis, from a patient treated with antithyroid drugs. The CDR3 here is CASSSRREGYTL. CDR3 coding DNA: TGTGCCAGCAGTTCGCGGAGGGAGGGCTACACCCTC.